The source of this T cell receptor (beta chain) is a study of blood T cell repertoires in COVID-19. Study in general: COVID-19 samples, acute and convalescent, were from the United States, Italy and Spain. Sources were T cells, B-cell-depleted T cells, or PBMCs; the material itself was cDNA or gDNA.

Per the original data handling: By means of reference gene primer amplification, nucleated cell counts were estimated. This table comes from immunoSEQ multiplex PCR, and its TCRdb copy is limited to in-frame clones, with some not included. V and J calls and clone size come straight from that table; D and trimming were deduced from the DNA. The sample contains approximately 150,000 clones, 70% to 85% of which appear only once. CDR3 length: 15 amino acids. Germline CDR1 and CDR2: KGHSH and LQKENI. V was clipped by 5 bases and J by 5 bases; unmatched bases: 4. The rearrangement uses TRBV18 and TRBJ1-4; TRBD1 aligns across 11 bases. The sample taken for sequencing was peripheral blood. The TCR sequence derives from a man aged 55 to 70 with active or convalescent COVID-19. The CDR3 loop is CASSDGQGANEKLFF. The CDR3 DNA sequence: TGTGCCAGCTCAGACGGACAGGGGGCGAATGAAAAACTGTTTTTT. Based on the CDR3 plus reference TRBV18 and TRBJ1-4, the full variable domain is NAGVMQNPRHLVRRRGQEARLRCSPMKGHSHVYWYRQLPEEGLKFMVYLQKENIIDESGMPKERFSAEFPKEGPSILRIQQVVRGDSAAYFCASSDGQGANEKLFFGSGTQLSVL.